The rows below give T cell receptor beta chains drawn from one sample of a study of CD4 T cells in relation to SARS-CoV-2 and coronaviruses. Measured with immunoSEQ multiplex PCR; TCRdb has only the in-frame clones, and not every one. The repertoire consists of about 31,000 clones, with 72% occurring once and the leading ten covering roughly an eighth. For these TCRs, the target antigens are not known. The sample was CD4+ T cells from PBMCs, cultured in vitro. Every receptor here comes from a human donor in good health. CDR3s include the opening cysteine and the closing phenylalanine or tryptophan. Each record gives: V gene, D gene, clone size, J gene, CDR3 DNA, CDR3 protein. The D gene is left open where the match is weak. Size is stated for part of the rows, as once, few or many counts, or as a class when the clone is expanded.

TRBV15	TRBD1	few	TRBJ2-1	TGTGCCAAGTACAGGGGAAGGGGCAATGAGCAGTTCTTC	CAKYRGRGNEQFF
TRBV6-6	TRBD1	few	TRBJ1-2	TGTGCCAGCAGAGGGACAGGTTCTAACTATGGCTACACCTTC	CASRGTGSNYGYTF
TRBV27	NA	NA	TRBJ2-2	TGTGCCAGCAGAGCAATCGACAGGACCGGGGAGCTGTTTTTT	CASRAIDRTGELFF
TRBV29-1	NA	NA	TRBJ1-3	TGCAGCGCTTCACAGGGCGGTGGTGGAAACACCATATATTTT	CSASQGGGGNTIYF
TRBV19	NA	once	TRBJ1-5	TGTGCCAGTAACGGCTGGGTCCGGGGGGAACAGCCCCAGCATTTT	CASNGWVRGEQPQHF
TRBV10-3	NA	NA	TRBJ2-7	TGTGCCATCCTACCGCTCTCCTACGAGCAGTACTTC	CAILPLSYEQYF
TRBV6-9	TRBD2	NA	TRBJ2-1	TGTGCCAGCAGACGGTTACTAGCGGGATCCGGGATGGAGCAGTTCTTC	CASRRLLAGSGMEQFF
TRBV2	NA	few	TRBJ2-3	TGTGCCAGCAGCCCTTGGGGCGGCTCGGTAGATACGCAGTATTTT	CASSPWGGSVDTQYF
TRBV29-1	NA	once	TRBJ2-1	TGCAGCGGGAAACTCCGGGACAAGATTTACAATGAGCAGTTCTTC	CSGKLRDKIYNEQFF
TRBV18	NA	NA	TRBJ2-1	TGTGCCAGCTCACCAAGCTGGGGTGGGGCTAATGGGGACAATGAGCAGTTCTTC	CASSPSWGGANGDNEQFF
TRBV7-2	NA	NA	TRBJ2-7	TGTGCCAGCAGCCAAGAGGGTAGTTGGCGGTACGAGCAGTACTTC	CASSQEGSWRYEQYF
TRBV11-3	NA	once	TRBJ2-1	TGTGCCAGCAGCTTAGATGGATCGAACCCCTACAATGAGCAGTTCTTC	CASSLDGSNPYNEQFF
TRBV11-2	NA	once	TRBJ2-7	TGTGCCAGCAGCTTAGGTGAGGCCTACGAGCAGTACTTC	CASSLGEAYEQYF